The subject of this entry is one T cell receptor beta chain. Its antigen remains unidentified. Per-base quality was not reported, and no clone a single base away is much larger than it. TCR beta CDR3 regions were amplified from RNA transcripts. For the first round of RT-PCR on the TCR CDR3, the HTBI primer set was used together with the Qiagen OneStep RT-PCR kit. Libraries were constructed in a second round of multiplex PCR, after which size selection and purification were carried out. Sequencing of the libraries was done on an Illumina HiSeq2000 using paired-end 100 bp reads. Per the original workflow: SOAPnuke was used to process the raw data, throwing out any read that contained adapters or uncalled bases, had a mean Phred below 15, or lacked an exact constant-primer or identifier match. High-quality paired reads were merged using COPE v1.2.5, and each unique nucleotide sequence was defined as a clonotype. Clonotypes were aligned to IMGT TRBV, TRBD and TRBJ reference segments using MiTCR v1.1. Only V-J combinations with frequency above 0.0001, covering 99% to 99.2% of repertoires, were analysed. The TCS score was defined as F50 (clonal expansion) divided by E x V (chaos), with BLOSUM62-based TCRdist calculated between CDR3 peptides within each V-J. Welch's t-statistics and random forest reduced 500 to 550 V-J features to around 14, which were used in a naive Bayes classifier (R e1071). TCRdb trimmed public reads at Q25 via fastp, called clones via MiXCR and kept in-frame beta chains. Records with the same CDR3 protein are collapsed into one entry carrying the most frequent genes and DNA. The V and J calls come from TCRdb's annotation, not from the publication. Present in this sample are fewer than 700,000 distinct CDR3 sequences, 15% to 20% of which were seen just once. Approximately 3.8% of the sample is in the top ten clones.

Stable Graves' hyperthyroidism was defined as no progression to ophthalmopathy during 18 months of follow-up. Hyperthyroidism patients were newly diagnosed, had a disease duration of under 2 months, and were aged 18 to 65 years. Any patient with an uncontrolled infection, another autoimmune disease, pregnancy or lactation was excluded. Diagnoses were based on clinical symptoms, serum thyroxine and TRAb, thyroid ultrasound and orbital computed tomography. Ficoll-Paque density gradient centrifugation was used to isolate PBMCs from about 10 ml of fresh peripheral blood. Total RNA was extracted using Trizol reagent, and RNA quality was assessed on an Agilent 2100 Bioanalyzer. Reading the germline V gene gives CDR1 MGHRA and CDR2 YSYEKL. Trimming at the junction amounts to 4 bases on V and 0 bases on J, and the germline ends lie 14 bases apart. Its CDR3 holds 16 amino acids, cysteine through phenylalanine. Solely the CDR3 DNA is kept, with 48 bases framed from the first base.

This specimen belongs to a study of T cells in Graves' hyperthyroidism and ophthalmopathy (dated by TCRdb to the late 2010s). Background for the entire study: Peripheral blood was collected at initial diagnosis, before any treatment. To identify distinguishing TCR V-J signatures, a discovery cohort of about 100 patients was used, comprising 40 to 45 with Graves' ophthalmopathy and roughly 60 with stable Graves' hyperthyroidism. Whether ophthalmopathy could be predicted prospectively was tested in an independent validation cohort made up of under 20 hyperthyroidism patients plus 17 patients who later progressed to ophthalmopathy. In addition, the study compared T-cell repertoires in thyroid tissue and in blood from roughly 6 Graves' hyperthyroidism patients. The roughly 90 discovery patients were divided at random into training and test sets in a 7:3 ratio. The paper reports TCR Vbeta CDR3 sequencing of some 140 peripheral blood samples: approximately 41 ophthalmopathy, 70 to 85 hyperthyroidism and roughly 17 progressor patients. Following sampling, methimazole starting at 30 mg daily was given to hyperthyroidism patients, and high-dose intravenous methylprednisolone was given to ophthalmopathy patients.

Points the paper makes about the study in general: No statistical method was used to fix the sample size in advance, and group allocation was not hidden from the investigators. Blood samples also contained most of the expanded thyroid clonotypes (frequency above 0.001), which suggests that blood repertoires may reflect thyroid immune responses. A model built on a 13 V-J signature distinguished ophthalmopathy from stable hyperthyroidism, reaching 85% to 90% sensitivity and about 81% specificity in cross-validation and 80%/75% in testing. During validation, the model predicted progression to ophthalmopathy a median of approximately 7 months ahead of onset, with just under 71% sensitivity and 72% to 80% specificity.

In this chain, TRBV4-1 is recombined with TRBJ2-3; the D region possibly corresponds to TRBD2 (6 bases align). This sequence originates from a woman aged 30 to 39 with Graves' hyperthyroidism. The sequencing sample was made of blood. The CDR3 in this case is CASSRLSGTSTDTQYF. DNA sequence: TGCGCCAGCAGCCGACTATCCGGGACTAGCACAGATACGCAGTATTTT.